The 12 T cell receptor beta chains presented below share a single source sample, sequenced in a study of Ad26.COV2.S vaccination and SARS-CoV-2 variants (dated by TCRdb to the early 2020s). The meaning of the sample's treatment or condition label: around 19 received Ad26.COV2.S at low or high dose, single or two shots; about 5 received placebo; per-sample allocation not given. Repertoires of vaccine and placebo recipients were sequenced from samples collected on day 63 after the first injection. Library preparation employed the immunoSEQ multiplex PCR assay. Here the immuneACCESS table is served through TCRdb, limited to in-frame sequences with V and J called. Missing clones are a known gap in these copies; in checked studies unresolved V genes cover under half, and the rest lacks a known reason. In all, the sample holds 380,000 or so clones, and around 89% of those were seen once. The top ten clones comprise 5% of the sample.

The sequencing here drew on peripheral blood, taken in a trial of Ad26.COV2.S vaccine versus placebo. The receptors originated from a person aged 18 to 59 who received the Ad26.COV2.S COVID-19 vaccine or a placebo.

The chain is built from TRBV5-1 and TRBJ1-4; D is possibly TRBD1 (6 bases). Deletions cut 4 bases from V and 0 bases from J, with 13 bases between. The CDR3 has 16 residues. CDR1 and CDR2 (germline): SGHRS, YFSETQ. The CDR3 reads CASSPTGAATNEKLFF. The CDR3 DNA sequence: TGCGCCAGCAGCCCTACGGGGGCTGCAACTAATGAAAAACTGTTTTTT. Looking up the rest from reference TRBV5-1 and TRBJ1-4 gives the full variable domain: KAGVTQTPRYLIKTRGQQVTLSCSPISGHRSVSWYQQTPGQGLQFLFEYFSETQRNKGNFPGRFSGRQFSNSRSEMNVSTLELGDSALYLCASSPTGAATNEKLFFGSGTQLSVL.

This CDR3 reads CSVVQTGIGYTF. The CDR3 DNA reads as TGCAGCGTTGTCCAGACAGGGATCGGCTACACCTTC. The chain couples TRBV29-1 to TRBJ1-2; TRBD1 matches at 7 bases. Germline CDR1 SQVTM, CDR2 ANQGSEA. The CDR3 is made up of 12 amino acids. J gave up 8 bases and V 4 bases, and 7 bases lay outside the gene matches.

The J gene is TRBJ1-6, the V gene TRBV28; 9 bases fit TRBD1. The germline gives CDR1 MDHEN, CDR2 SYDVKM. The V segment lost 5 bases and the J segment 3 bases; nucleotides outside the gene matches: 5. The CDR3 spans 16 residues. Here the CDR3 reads CASSPRTGVYNSPLHF. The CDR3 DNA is TGTGCCAGCAGTCCTCGGACAGGGGTCTATAATTCACCCCTCCACTTT.

CDR3 in DNA: TGTGCCAGCAACGGCGTGAACACCGGGGAGCTGTTTTTT. Its translation is CASNGVNTGELFF. V gene TRBV2 combines with J gene TRBJ2-2; D gene uncertain. Germline lookup yields CDR1 SNHLY and CDR2 FYNNEI. V shed 7 bases and J shed 1 base, with 7 bases lying between them. This CDR3 spans 13 amino acids.

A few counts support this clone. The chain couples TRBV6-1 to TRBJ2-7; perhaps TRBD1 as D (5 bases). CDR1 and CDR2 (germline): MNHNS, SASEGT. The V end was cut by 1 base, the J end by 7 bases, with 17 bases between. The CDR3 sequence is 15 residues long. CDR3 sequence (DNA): TGTGCCAGCAGTGAAGGCACAGGAGTTTATGGAGAGCAGTACTTC. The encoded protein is CASSEGTGVYGEQYF.

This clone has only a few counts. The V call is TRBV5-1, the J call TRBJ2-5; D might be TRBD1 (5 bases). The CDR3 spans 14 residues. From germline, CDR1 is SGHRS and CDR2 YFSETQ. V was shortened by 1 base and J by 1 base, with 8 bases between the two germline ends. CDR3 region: CASSLWTTQETQYF. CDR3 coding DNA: TGCGCCAGCAGCTTGTGGACAACCCAAGAGACCCAGTACTTC.

The CDR3 sequence: CASSIQGDYEQYF. Here the CDR3 DNA reads TGTGCCAGCAGTATACAGGGGGATTACGAGCAGTACTTC. The chain combines TRBV7-6 with TRBJ2-7, with 8 bases fitting TRBD1. V lost 6 bases and J lost 4; bases outside the gene matches: 5. Per the germline V gene, CDR1 is SGHVS and CDR2 is FNYEAQ. This CDR3 contains 13 residues.

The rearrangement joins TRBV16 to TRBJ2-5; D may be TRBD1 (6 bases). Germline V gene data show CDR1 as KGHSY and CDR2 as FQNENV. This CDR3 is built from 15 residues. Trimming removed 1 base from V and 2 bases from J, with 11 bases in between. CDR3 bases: TGTGCCAGCAGCCAATTCTCAGGGGAACAAGAGACCCAGTACTTC. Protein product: CASSQFSGEQETQYF.

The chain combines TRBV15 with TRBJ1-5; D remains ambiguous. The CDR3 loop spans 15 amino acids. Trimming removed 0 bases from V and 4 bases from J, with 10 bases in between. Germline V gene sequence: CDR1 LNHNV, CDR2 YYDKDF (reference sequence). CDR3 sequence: CATSRELTGNQPQHF. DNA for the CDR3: TGTGCCACCAGCAGAGAGTTGACGGGAAATCAGCCCCAGCATTTT.

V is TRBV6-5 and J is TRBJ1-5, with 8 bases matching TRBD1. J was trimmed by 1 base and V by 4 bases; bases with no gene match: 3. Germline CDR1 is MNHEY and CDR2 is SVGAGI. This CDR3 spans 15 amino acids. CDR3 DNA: TGTGCCAGCAGTTGGACAGGGAGCAGCAATCAGCCCCAGCATTTT. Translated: CASSWTGSSNQPQHF.

CDR3 nucleotides: TGTGCCAGCAGCTTGGAGGCGGCGGTCGCTGGCTCACCCCTCCACTTT. It yields the protein CASSLEAAVAGSPLHF. V gene TRBV5-5 combines with J gene TRBJ1-6; no reliable D call. The V and J ends lost 0 bases and 10 bases respectively, with 17 bases between them. CDR1 is SGHKS and CDR2 is YYEKEE in the germline V gene (reference sequence). This CDR3 is built from 16 residues.

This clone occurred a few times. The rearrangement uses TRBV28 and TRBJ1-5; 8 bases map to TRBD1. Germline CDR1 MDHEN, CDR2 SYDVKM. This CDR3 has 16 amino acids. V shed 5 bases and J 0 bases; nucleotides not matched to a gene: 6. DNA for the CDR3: TGTGCCAGCAGTCCCGGGACAGGTCATAGCAATCAGCCCCAGCATTTT. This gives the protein CASSPGTGHSNQPQHF.